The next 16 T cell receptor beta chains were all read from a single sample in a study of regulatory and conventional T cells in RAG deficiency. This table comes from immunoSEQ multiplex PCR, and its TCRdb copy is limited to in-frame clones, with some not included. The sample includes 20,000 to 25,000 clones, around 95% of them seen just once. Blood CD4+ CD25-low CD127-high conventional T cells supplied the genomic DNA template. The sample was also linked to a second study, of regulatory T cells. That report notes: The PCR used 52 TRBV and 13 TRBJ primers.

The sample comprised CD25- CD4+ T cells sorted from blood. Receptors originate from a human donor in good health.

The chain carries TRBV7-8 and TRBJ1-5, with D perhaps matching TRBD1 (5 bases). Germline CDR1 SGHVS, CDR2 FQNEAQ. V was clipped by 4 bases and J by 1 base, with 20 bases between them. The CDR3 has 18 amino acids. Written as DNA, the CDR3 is TGTGCCAGCAGCTCATCACACATTCAGGGCTTCAGCAATCAGCCCCAGCATTTT. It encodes CASSSSHIQGFSNQPQHF.

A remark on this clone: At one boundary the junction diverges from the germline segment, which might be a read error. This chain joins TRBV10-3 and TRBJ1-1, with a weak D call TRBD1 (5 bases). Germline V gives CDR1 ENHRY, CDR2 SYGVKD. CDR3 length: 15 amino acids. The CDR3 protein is CAISESLGGNAEAFF. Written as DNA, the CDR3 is TGTGCCATCAGTGAGTCACTCGGGGGGAACGCTGAAGCTTTCTTT.

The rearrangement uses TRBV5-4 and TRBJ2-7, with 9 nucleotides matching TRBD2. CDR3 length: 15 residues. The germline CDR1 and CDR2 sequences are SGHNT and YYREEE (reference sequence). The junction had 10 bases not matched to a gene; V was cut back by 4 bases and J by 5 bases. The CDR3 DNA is TGTGCCAGCAGCCGATTTAGCGGGGGCCTCCACGAGCAGTACTTC. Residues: CASSRFSGGLHEQYF.

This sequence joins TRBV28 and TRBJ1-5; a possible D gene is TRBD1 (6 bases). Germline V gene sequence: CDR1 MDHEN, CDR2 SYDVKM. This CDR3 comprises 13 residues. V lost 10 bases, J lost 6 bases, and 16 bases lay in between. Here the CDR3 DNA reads TGTGCCACCTGCCCAGGGGTACCTCAGCCCCAGCATTTT. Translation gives CATCPGVPQPQHF.

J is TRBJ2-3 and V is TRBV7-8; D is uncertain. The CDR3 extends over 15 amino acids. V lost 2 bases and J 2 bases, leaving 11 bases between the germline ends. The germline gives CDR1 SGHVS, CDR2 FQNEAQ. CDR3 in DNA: TGTGCCAGCAGCTTATCAGCGCGAATCACAGATACGCAGTATTTT. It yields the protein CASSLSARITDTQYF.

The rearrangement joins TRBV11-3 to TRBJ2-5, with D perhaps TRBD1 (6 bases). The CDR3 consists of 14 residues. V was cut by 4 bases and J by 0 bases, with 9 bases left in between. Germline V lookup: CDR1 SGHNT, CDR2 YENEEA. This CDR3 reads CASSSRQDQETQYF. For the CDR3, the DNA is TGTGCCAGCAGCTCCCGACAGGACCAAGAGACCCAGTACTTC.

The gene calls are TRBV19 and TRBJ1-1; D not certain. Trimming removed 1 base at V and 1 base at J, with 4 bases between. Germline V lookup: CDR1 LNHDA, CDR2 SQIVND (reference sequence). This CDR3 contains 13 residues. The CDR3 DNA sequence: TGTGCCAGTAGTATAGGAGGGAACACTGAAGCTTTCTTT. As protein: CASSIGGNTEAFF.

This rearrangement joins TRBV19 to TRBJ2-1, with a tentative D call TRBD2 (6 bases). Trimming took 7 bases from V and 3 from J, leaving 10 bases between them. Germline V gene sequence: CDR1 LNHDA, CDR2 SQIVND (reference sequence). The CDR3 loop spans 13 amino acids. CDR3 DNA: TGTGCCAGTACGTCGCGGGGCTACAATGAGCAGTTCTTC. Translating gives CASTSRGYNEQFF.

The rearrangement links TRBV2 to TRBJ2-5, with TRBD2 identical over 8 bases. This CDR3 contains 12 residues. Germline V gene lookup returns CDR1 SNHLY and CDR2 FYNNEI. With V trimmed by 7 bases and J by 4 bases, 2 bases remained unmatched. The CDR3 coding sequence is TGTGCCAGCACGGGGGGGGGAGAGACCCAGTACTTC. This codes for CASTGGGETQYF.

CDR3 DNA sequence: TGCGCCAGCAGCCAGCCCGGGACTGAAGCTTTCTTT. Translated, it gives CASSQPGTEAFF. The chain has TRBV4-1 and TRBJ1-1; D is ambiguous. The V gene lost 3 bases and the J gene lost 5 bases, with 7 bases spanning the gap. Germline CDR1 MGHRA, CDR2 YSYEKL. This CDR3 is built from 12 residues.

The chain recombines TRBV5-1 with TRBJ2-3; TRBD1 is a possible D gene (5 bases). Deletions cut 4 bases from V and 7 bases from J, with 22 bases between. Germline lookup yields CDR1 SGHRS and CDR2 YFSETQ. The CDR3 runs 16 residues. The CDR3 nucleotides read TGCGCCAGCAGCCTCGACGGCCTTTTGGCAGGGCATACGCAGTATTTT. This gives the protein CASSLDGLLAGHTQYF.

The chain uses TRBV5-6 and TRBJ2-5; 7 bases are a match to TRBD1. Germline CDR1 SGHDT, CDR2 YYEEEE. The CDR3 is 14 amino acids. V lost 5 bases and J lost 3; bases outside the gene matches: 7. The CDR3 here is CASSLDGTEETQYF. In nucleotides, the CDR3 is TGTGCCAGCAGTCTAGATGGGACAGAAGAGACCCAGTACTTC.

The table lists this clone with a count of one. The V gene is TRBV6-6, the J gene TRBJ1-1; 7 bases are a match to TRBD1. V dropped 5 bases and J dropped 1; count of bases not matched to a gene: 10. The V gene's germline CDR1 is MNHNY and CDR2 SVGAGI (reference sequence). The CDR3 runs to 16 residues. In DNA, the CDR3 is TGTGCCAGCAGTACCCATCCGACAGGGAAGAACACTGAAGCTTTCTTT. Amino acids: CASSTHPTGKNTEAFF.

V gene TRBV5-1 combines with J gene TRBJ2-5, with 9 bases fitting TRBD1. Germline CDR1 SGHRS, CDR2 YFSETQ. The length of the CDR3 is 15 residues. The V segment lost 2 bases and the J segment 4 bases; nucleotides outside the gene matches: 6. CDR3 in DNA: TGCGCCAGCAGCTTACAGGGGGCGATGGGAGAGACCCAGTACTTC. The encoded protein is CASSLQGAMGETQYF.

CDR3 sequence reads: CAISGSYEQYF. The CDR3, as DNA: TGTGCCATCTCAGGTTCTTACGAGCAGTACTTC. This sequence joins TRBV10-3 and TRBJ2-7; D gene unclear. In germline, CDR1 is ENHRY, CDR2 SYGVKD. Trimming removed 8 bases from V and 4 bases from J, with 9 bases in between. The CDR3 covers 11 residues.

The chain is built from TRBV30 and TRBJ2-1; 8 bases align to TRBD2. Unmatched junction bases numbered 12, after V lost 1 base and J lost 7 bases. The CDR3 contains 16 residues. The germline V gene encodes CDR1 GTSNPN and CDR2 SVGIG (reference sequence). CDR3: CAWSAVNGGAGNEQFF. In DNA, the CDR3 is TGTGCCTGGAGTGCCGTCAACGGGGGGGCGGGGAATGAGCAGTTCTTC.